This passage covers 26 T cell receptor beta chains from one sample sequenced in a study of control samples from healthy donors and cancer patients. Sequencing used immunoSEQ multiplex PCR; TCRdb keeps in-frame clones, though not all of them. The sample yields about 270,000 clones, over 70% seen once. Material: PBMCs. The receptors derive from a woman aged 55-69 years with lung cancer.

CDR3 nucleotide sequence: TGTGCCAGCAGCCCCCAACCCGGACCGTCGGCCGAGCAGTACTTC. It codes for CASSPQPGPSAEQYF. The rearrangement links TRBV7-3 to TRBJ2-7; D uncertain. Trimming removed 5 bases from V and 6 bases from J, with 20 bases in between. This CDR3 has 15 residues. Germline V CDR1 and CDR2: SGHTA, FQGTGA.

The J gene is TRBJ2-4, the V gene TRBV7-8, with 9 bases fitting TRBD2. The germline gives CDR1 SGHVS, CDR2 FQNEAQ. The CDR3 is 18 residues long. Unmatched junction bases numbered 10, after V lost 4 bases and J lost 0 bases. CDR3 sequence: CASSSLAGKASAKNIQYF. CDR3 nucleotides: TGTGCCAGCAGCTCTCTAGCGGGGAAAGCCTCAGCCAAAAACATTCAGTACTTC. The complete variable domain, with remaining parts taken from reference TRBV7-8 and TRBJ2-4, reads GAGVSQSPRYKVAKRGQDVALRCDPISGHVSLFWYQQALGQGPEFLTYFQNEAQLDKSGLPSDRFFAERPEGSVSTLKIQRTQQEDSAVYLCASSSLAGKASAKNIQYFGAGTRLSVL.

This clone turned up a few times. This chain connects TRBV28 to TRBJ1-6; D remains ambiguous. This CDR3 spans 14 amino acids. V lost 5 bases, J lost 10 bases, and 15 bases lay in between. Germline CDR1 and CDR2: MDHEN and SYDVKM. In nucleotides, the CDR3 is TGTGCCAGCAGTGCGCTATTGGGGAGGTCACCCCTCCACTTT. Residues: CASSALLGRSPLHF. The whole variable domain, filled in from reference TRBV28 and TRBJ1-6, reads DVKVTQSSRYLVKRTGEKVFLECVQDMDHENMFWYRQDPGLGLRLIYFSYDVKMKEKGDIPEGYSVSREKKERFSLILESASTNQTSMYLCASSALLGRSPLHFGNGTRLTVT.

The chain combines TRBV6-5 with TRBJ1-4, with TRBD1 matching over 7 bases. Germline V gene lookup returns CDR1 MNHEY and CDR2 SVGAGI. There are 13 residues in the CDR3. J gave up 8 bases and V 7 bases, and 7 bases lay outside the gene matches. This chain's CDR3 is CASILGQDEKLFF. DNA of the CDR3: TGTGCCAGCATTCTAGGACAGGACGAAAAACTGTTTTTT.

The count of this clone is one. This chain uses TRBV5-4 with TRBJ2-5; possibly TRBD2 for D (6 bases). The V and J ends lost 4 bases and 5 bases respectively, with 18 bases between them. In germline, CDR1 is SGHNT, CDR2 YYREEE (reference sequence). CDR3 size: 15 residues. For the CDR3, the DNA is TGTGCCAGCAGCCGTAGCCGGACTGGAGGGGAGACCCAGTACTTC. Translating it yields CASSRSRTGGETQYF.

This clone came up once. The rearrangement joins TRBV10-3 to TRBJ1-2, with 8 positions matching TRBD1. The J segment lost 3 bases and the V segment lost 10 bases, leaving 10 bases of the junction unmatched. Germline loops: CDR1 ENHRY, CDR2 SYGVKD. This CDR3 spans 14 amino acids. For the CDR3, the DNA is TGTGCCACTTCTATGACAGGGGCGGACTATGGCTACACCTTC. Its protein product is CATSMTGADYGYTF.

The rearrangement joins TRBV2 to TRBJ2-3; the match to TRBD2 covers 12 bases. This CDR3 spans 17 amino acids. Germline CDR1 SNHLY, CDR2 FYNNEI. V lost 8 bases and J lost 3; bases outside the gene matches: 12. The CDR3 spells CASRGLAGGIGTDTQYF. CDR3 DNA sequence: TGTGCCAGCCGAGGGCTAGCGGGAGGGATAGGAACAGATACGCAGTATTTT.

This chain uses TRBV5-6 with TRBJ1-1, with D hard to call. V lost 6 bases, J lost 0 bases, and 15 bases lay in between. Looked up from germline, CDR1 is SGHDT and CDR2 is YYEEEE. The CDR3 has 15 amino acids. The CDR3 loop reads CASIMRGTLNTEAFF. The CDR3, as DNA: TGTGCCAGCATCATGCGGGGTACTTTGAACACTGAAGCTTTCTTT.

The chain has TRBV28 and TRBJ2-7; D perhaps matches TRBD2 (6 bases). The CDR3 contains 15 residues. Per the germline V gene, CDR1 is MDHEN and CDR2 is SYDVKM. V lost 6 bases and J lost 3, with 18 bases in between. DNA of the CDR3: TGTGCCAGCAGGGGGACCCTAAGGGGAGGCTACGAGCAGTACTTC. Protein product: CASRGTLRGGYEQYF.

This clone turned up a few times. In DNA form, the CDR3 reads TGTGCCAGCTCCAACAGGGGTTCCAACTATGGCTACACCTTC. Protein sequence: CASSNRGSNYGYTF. The chain employs TRBV18 and TRBJ1-2, with 7 bases lining up with TRBD1. CDR1 and CDR2 (germline): KGHSH, LQKENI. The V and J ends lost 6 bases and 2 bases, in that order; junction bases with no gene match: 6. The CDR3 spans 14 residues.

V usage is TRBV28 and J usage is TRBJ1-4, with D possibly TRBD1 on 5 matching bases. Trimming left V 2 bases short and J 8 bases short, with 12 bases between. Germline CDR1 is MDHEN and CDR2 is SYDVKM. The CDR3 covers 14 residues. CDR3: CASSLGPAGEKLFF. The DNA for the CDR3 is TGTGCCAGCAGTTTAGGCCCCGCAGGGGAAAAACTGTTTTTT.

The rearrangement joins TRBV5-4 to TRBJ2-5; TRBD1 matches at 7 bases. Germline trimming cut 4 bases from V and 2 bases from J; bases unmatched to any gene: 5. The CDR3 has 14 residues. Per germline, CDR1 SGHNT and CDR2 YYREEE (reference sequence). This CDR3 is CASSPGQEQETQYF. Written as DNA, the CDR3 is TGTGCCAGCAGCCCTGGACAGGAGCAAGAGACCCAGTACTTC.

The chain recombines TRBV28 with TRBJ1-6; tentative D call: TRBD1 (5 bases). Deletions cut 5 bases from V and 3 bases from J, with 11 bases between. Germline-derived CDR1 and CDR2 are MDHEN and SYDVKM. This CDR3 region has 15 residues. In DNA form, the CDR3 reads TGTGCCAGCAGTGAACAGGAGGGCTATAATTCACCCCTCCACTTT. It is translated as CASSEQEGYNSPLHF.

The rearrangement links TRBV18 to TRBJ2-1; TRBD2 matches 8 bases. CDR1 and CDR2 from the germline V gene are KGHSH and LQKENI. The CDR3 spans 15 residues. J gave up 15 bases and V 1 base, and 14 bases lay outside the gene matches. The CDR3 here is CASSPLGRAGEGSFF. Written as DNA, the CDR3 is TGTGCCAGCTCACCACTCGGAAGAGCGGGAGAAGGTTCGTTCTTC.

The chain employs TRBV28 and TRBJ2-3, with 7 bases lining up with TRBD1. From germline, CDR1 is MDHEN and CDR2 SYDVKM. V lost 5 bases and J lost 3; bases outside the gene matches: 5. The CDR3 length is 14 residues. The CDR3 region is CASSLSTGTDTQYF. CDR3 DNA sequence: TGTGCCAGCAGTCTTTCGACAGGGACAGATACGCAGTATTTT.

This clone was detected once. The gene calls are TRBV28 and TRBJ1-2; D perhaps matches TRBD1 (5 bases). Trimming left V 6 bases short and J 10 bases short, with 9 bases between. The germline V gene encodes CDR1 MDHEN and CDR2 SYDVKM. The CDR3 contains 10 residues. CDR3 in DNA: TGTGCCAGCAGCCGGGGGGTCTACACCTTC. As protein: CASSRGVYTF.

The chain joins TRBV2 to TRBJ2-1; the match to TRBD1 covers 7 bases. V trimming: 4 bases; J trimming: 6 bases; junction bases outside the gene matches: 9. CDR1 is SNHLY and CDR2 is FYNNEI in the germline V gene. The CDR3 loop spans 15 amino acids. CDR3 protein: CASSGLQGRLNEQFF. CDR3 in DNA: TGTGCCAGCAGTGGTCTACAGGGGCGCCTCAATGAGCAGTTCTTC.

In nucleotides, the CDR3 is TGCGCCAGCAGCCCCTCAGGGTATGGCTACACCTTC. Translating it yields CASSPSGYGYTF. J is TRBJ1-2 and V is TRBV5-1; D perhaps matches TRBD1 (5 bases). Germline V lookup: CDR1 SGHRS, CDR2 YFSETQ. The CDR3 is 12 residues long. Trimming pared 4 bases from V and 5 bases from J, leaving 9 bases between.

The V call is TRBV23-1, the J call TRBJ2-7; D gene unclear. TRBV23-1 is filed as an ORF, its function uncertain. The CDR3 contains 13 residues. The V gene lost 8 bases and the J gene lost 2 bases, with 13 bases spanning the gap. In DNA form, the CDR3 reads TGCGCCAGCGTCTCGGACCGAACCTACGAGCAGTACTTC. This gives the protein CASVSDRTYEQYF.

The chain has TRBV2 and TRBJ2-7, with D hard to call. The germline V gene encodes CDR1 SNHLY and CDR2 FYNNEI. This CDR3 has 13 amino acids. V was shortened by 1 base and J by 6 bases, with 10 bases between the two germline ends. CDR3 amino acids: CASSEGQSAEQYF. In DNA form, the CDR3 reads TGTGCCAGCAGTGAAGGGCAGTCGGCCGAGCAGTACTTC.

The chain's CDR3 is CASSVVWTSGGNEQFF. The CDR3 nucleotides are TGTGCCAGCAGTGTAGTGTGGACTAGCGGGGGAAATGAGCAGTTCTTC. V gene TRBV6-4 combines with J gene TRBJ2-1, with 13 bases that match TRBD2. The germline V gene encodes CDR1 MRHNA and CDR2 SNTAGT. The junction had 7 bases not matched to a gene; V was cut back by 4 bases and J by 7 bases. The CDR3 sequence is 16 residues long.

The chain uses TRBV21-1 and TRBJ2-7; the tabulated D call, TRBD1, remains unverified against the DNA. TRBV21-1 counts as a pseudogene. The CDR3 is made up of 19 amino acids. Here the CDR3 DNA reads TGTGCCAGCAGCAAAGAATTAAAATGGGCGGACAGGGGGCCGGGCGAGCAGTACTTC. Amino acids: CASSKELKWADRGPGEQYF.

The J gene is TRBJ1-5, the V gene TRBV19, with 8 bases that match TRBD1. The ends lost 7 bases at V and 4 bases at J; junction bases unmatched: 9. This CDR3 has 15 amino acids. Germline V gene lookup returns CDR1 LNHDA and CDR2 SQIVND (reference sequence). CDR3 sequence reads: CASTPPGGGNQPQHF. The CDR3, as DNA: TGTGCCAGTACCCCCCCAGGGGGCGGGAATCAGCCCCAGCATTTT.

Notes on this clone: Distinct nucleotide sequences in the sample also encode this CDR3. This sequence joins TRBV10-3 and TRBJ2-1; 7 nucleotides agree with TRBD2. CDR3 size: 14 residues. J was trimmed by 0 bases and V by 6 bases; bases with no gene match: 2. The germline gives CDR1 ENHRY, CDR2 SYGVKD. The CDR3 region is CAIRGGSSYNEQFF. CDR3 sequence (DNA): TGTGCCATCAGGGGGGGGAGCTCCTACAATGAGCAGTTCTTC.

The rearrangement joins TRBV28 to TRBJ1-1; no clear D. The CDR3 sequence is 14 residues long. CDR1 is MDHEN and CDR2 is SYDVKM in the germline V gene. V was trimmed by 8 bases and J by 0 bases, leaving 13 bases between them. Here the CDR3 DNA reads TGTGCCAGCGGACCACCCTGGGTGAACACTGAAGCTTTCTTT. Protein sequence: CASGPPWVNTEAFF.

V and J are TRBV24-1 and TRBJ2-1, with 9 positions matching TRBD1. The CDR3 has 14 amino acids. J lost 2 bases, V lost 9 bases, and 4 bases had no gene match. Germline V gene data show CDR1 as KGHDR and CDR2 as SFDVKD. CDR3: CATGRTGAYNEQFF. In DNA form, the CDR3 reads TGTGCCACCGGACGGACAGGGGCCTACAATGAGCAGTTCTTC.